This T cell receptor beta chain was sequenced in a study of CD8 T cells in ankylosing spondylitis. Making the TCR beta libraries involved quantitative 5'-RACE with molecular barcodes. TCRdb independently ran MiXCR on the 5' RACE reads; one entry per CDR3 protein. The profile shows about 240,000 distinct CDR3 sequences, approximately 9% of them singletons. Findings and limits, study-wide: Disease-associated clones were reportedly significantly overrepresented in matched ankylosing spondylitis synovial fluid. Apparently characteristic of ankylosing spondylitis blood was a TCR beta motif (eight highly homologous variants). Disease-associated clones were CD8+ and fairly uncommon in peripheral blood.

Worth noting for this clonotype: Its specificity is unknown.

Per the germline V gene, CDR1 is LGHNA and CDR2 is YSLEER. V shed 0 bases and J 6 bases; nucleotides not matched to a gene: 2. CDR3 size: 16 residues. V usage is TRBV4-3 and J usage is TRBJ2-2; 12 bases are shared with TRBD2. The source of this sequence is a male donor with ankylosing spondylitis or in good health (not recorded which). Sequenced: blood, either unsorted or a sorted T cell fraction (not recorded which). The CDR3 region has the DNA TGCGCCAGCAGCCAAGAGCTAGCGGGGGGGCCCGGGGAGCTGTTTTTT. Translating gives CASSQELAGGPGELFF.